This T cell receptor (beta chain) was sequenced for a study of blood T cell repertoires in COVID-19. Background on the study: COVID-19 samples, acute and convalescent, were from the United States, Italy and Spain.

Germline-derived CDR1 and CDR2 are SQVTM and ANQGSEA. Germline trimming cut 7 bases from V and 3 bases from J; bases unmatched to any gene: 6. The CDR3 sequence is 13 residues long. In the original processing: Quantification of nucleated cells was approximated via reference gene primer amplification. Only in-frame clones appear in the TCRdb table, and some are missing; sequencing was by immunoSEQ multiplex PCR. That table furnishes V, J and clone size, whereas the DNA furnished D and trimming. The sample gives about 140,000 clones, 80% to 85% of which show up once; about 8% is in the top ten. Sequenced input: peripheral blood. The sequence was collected from a human donor in a cohort sampled during active COVID-19. The chain carries TRBV29-1 and TRBJ1-1; 9 nucleotides match TRBD1. This CDR3 is CSANRGRDTEAFF. The CDR3 DNA sequence: TGCAGCGCCAACAGGGGGCGCGACACTGAAGCTTTCTTT.